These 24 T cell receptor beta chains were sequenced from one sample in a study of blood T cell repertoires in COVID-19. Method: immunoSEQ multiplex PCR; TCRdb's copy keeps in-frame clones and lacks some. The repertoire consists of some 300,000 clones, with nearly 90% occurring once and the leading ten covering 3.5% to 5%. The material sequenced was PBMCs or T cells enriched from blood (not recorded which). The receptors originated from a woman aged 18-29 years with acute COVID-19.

The CDR3, as DNA: TGCGCCAGCAGCGCGAAACAGGGAAATCCCGAAGCTTTCTTT. This codes for CASSAKQGNPEAFF. This chain links TRBV5-1 with TRBJ1-1; D is possibly TRBD1 (6 bases). This CDR3 is 14 amino acids long. The V end was cut by 4 bases, the J end by 8 bases, with 18 bases between. The germline gives CDR1 SGHRS, CDR2 YFSETQ.

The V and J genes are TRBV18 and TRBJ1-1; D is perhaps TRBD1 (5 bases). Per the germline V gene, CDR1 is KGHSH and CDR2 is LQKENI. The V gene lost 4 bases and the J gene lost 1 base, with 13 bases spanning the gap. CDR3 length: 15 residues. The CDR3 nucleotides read TGTGCCAGCTCACACCCGGACACCCCGAACACTGAAGCTTTCTTT. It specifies CASSHPDTPNTEAFF. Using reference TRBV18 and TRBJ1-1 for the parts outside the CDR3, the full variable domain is NAGVMQNPRHLVRRRGQEARLRCSPMKGHSHVYWYRQLPEEGLKFMVYLQKENIIDESGMPKERFSAEFPKEGPSILRIQQVVRGDSAAYFCASSHPDTPNTEAFFGQGTRLTVV.

Here the CDR3 reads CASRPDRMNTEAFF. In DNA, the CDR3 is TGTGCCAGCCGACCAGACAGAATGAACACTGAAGCTTTCTTT. This chain connects TRBV6-5 to TRBJ1-1; D is perhaps TRBD1 (5 bases). The CDR3 totals 14 residues. Germline V lookup: CDR1 MNHEY, CDR2 SVGAGI. Trimming removed 8 bases at V and 0 bases at J, with 13 bases between.

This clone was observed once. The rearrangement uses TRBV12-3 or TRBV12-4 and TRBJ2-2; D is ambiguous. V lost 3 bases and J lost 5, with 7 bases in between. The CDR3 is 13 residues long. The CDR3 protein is CASSLRSTGELFF. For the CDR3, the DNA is TGTGCCAGCAGTTTGAGATCGACCGGGGAGCTGTTTTTT.

CDR3 region: CASSQGREANGYTF. The CDR3 DNA follows: TGTGCCAGCTCACAAGGGAGGGAGGCTAATGGCTACACCTTC. J is TRBJ1-2 and V is TRBV18, with no clear D. Trimming pared 4 bases from V and 6 bases from J, leaving 15 bases between. The germline V gene has CDR1 KGHSH and CDR2 LQKENI. The CDR3 is 14 amino acids.

CDR3: CASSLEDRGNSPLHF. DNA for the CDR3: TGTGCCAGCAGCTTAGAGGACAGGGGTAATTCACCCCTCCACTTT. The chain employs TRBV7-9 and TRBJ1-6; TRBD1 matches 9 bases. The CDR3 is 15 residues long. V shed 1 base, J shed 6 bases, and the junction held 1 base outside the gene matches. CDR1 is SEHNR, CDR2 FQNEAQ, per germline (reference sequence). Using reference TRBV7-9 and TRBJ1-6 for the parts outside the CDR3, the full variable domain is DTGVSQNPRHKITKRGQNVTFRCDPISEHNRLYWYRQTLGQGPEFLTYFQNEAQLEKSRLLSDRFSAERPKGSFSTLEIQRTEQGDSAMYLCASSLEDRGNSPLHFGNGTRLTVT.

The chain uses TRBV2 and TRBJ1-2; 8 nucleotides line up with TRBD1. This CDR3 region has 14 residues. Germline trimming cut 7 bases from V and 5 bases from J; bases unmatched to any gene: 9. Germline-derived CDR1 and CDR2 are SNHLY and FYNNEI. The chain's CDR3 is CASTTGQGPYGYTF. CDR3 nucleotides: TGTGCCAGCACCACCGGACAGGGCCCTTATGGCTACACCTTC.

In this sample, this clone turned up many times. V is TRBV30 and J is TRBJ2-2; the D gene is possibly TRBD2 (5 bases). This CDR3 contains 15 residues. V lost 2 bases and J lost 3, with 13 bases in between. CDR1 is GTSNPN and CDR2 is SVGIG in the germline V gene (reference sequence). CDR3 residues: CAWSKLGSDTGELFF. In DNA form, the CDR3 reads TGTGCCTGGAGTAAACTAGGAAGTGACACCGGGGAGCTGTTTTTT.

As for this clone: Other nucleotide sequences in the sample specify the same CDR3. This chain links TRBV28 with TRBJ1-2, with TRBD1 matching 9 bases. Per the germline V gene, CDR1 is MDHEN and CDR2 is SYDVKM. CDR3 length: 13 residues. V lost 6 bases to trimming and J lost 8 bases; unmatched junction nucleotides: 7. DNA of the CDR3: TGTGCCAGCAGACCGGGACAGGGAGGAGGCTACACCTTC. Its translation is CASRPGQGGGYTF.

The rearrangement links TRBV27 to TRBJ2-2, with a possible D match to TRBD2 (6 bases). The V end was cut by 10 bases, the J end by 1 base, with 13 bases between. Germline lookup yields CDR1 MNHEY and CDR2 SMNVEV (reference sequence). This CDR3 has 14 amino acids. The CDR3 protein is CATRSGLNTGELFF. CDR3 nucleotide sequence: TGTGCCACCCGGAGCGGGTTGAACACCGGGGAGCTGTTTTTT.

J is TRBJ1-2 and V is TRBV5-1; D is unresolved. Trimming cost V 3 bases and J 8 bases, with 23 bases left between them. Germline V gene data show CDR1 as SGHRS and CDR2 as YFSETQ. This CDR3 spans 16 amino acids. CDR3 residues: CASSSGFARGSGGYTF. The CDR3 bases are TGCGCCAGCAGCTCGGGCTTTGCGCGAGGGTCGGGAGGCTACACCTTC.

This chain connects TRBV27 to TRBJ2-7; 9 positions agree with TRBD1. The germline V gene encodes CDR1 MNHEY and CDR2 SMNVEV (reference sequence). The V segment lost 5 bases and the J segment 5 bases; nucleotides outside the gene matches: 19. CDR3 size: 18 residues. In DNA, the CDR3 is TGTGCCAGCAGTCCGAGACGAAAAATAGGGACAGGGACCGACGAGCAGTACTTC. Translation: CASSPRRKIGTGTDEQYF.

This CDR3 is CASSPARDWHNEQFF. CDR3 bases: TGTGCCAGCAGTCCAGCCCGGGACTGGCACAATGAGCAGTTCTTC. The J gene is TRBJ2-1, the V gene TRBV28, with D possibly matching TRBD2 (6 bases). The CDR3 totals 15 residues. The ends were cut back, 5 bases at V and 5 bases at J, with 16 bases in the middle. Germline-derived CDR1 and CDR2 are MDHEN and SYDVKM.

The CDR3 spells CASSLLLAGGPSYNEQFF. The CDR3 DNA sequence: TGTGCCAGCAGTTTACTGCTAGCGGGAGGGCCCTCCTACAATGAGCAGTTCTTC. This rearrangement joins TRBV27 to TRBJ2-1, with 12 bases lining up with TRBD2. CDR3 length equals 18 residues. Per germline, CDR1 MNHEY and CDR2 SMNVEV (reference sequence). With 2 bases clipped from V and 0 bases from J, the junction kept 5 bases outside the gene matches.

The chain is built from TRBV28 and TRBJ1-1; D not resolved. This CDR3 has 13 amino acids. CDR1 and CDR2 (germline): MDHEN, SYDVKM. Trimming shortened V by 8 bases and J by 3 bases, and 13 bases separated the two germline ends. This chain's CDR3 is CASSTIEDTEAFF. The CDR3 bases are TGTGCCAGCTCCACTATAGAGGACACTGAAGCTTTCTTT. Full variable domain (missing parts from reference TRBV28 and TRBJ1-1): DVKVTQSSRYLVKRTGEKVFLECVQDMDHENMFWYRQDPGLGLRLIYFSYDVKMKEKGDIPEGYSVSREKKERFSLILESASTNQTSMYLCASSTIEDTEAFFGQGTRLTVV.

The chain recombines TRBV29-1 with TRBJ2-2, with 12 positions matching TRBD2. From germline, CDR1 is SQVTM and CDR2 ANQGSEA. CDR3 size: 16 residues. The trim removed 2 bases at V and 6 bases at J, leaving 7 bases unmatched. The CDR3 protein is CSVELAGGPKAGELFF. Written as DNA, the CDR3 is TGCAGCGTTGAACTAGCGGGAGGGCCGAAGGCCGGGGAGCTGTTTTTT.

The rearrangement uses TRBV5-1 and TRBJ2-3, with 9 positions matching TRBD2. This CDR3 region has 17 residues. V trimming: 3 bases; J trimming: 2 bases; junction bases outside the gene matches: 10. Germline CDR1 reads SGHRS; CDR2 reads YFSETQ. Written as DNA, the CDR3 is TGCGCCAGCAGCTCCCCTGAGACTAGCGGTACCACAGATACGCAGTATTTT. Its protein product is CASSSPETSGTTDTQYF.

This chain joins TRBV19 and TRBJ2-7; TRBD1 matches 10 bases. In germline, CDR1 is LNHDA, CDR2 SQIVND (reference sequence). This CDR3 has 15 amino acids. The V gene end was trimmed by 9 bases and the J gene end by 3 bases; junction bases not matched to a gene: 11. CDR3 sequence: CASSPGTGVGYEQYF. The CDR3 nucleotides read TGTGCCAGCTCCCCGGGGACAGGGGTGGGCTACGAGCAGTACTTC.

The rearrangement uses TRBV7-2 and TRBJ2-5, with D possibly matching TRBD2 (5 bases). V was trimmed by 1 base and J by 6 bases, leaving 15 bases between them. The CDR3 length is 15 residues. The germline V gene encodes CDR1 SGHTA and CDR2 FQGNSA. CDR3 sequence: CASSLVSSREQTQYF. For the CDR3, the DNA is TGTGCCAGCAGCTTAGTGTCTAGCCGCGAACAGACCCAGTACTTC.

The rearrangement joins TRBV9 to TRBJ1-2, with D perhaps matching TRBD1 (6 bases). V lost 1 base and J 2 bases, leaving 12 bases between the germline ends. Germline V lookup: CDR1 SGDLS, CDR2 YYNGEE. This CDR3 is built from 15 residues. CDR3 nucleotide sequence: TGTGCCAGCAGCGTATTGGGACACCTAAACTATGGCTACACCTTC. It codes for CASSVLGHLNYGYTF.

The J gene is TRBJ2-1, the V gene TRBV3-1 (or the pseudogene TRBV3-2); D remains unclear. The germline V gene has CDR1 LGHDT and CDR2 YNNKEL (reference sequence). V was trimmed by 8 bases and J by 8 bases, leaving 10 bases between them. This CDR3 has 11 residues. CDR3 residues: CASLGGYEQFF. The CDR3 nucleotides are TGTGCCAGCCTCGGCGGCTATGAGCAGTTCTTC.

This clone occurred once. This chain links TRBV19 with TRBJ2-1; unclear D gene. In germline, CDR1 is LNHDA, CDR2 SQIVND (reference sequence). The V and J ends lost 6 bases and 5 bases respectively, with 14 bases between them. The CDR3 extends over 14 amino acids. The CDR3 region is CASSPLGPHNEQFF. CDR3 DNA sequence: TGTGCCAGTAGCCCACTTGGTCCGCACAATGAGCAGTTCTTC.

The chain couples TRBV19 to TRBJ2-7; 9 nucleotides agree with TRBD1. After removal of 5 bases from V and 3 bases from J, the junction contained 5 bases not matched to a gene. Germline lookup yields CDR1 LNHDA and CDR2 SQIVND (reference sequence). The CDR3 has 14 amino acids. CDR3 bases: TGTGCCAGTAGTTCAGGACAGGGGAACTACGAGCAGTACTTC. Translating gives CASSSGQGNYEQYF.

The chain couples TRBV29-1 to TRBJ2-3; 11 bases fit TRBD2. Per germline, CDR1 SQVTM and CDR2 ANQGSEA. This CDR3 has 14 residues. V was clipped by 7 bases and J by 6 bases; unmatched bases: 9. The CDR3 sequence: CSGTSGSSWDTQYF. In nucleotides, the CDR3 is TGCAGCGGCACTAGCGGGAGTTCTTGGGATACGCAGTATTTT.